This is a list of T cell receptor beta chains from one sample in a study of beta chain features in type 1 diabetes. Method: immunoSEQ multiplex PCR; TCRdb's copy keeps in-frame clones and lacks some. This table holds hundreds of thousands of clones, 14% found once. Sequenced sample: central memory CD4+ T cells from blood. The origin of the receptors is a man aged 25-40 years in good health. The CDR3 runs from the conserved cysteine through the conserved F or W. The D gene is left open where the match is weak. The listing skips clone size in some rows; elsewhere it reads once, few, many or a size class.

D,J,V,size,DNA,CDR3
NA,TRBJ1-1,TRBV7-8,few,TGTGCCAGCAGCCCAGCGACCCGGGGTAGCACTGAAGCTTTCTTT,CASSPATRGSTEAFF
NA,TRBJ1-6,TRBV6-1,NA,TGTGCCAGCAGCCTCCGGACGGCAGGAAATTCACCCCTCCACTTT,CASSLRTAGNSPLHF
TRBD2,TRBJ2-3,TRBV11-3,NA,TGTGCCAGCAGCTCTGGGCGGGAGGACTGGTATTTT,CASSSGREDWYF
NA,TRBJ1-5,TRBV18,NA,TGTGCCAGCTCACGGACCGCAGGCCTCTATAGCAATCAGCCCCAGCATTTT,CASSRTAGLYSNQPQHF
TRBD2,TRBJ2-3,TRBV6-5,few,TGTGCCAGCAAGCTAGCGGGGACCACAGATACGCAGTATTTT,CASKLAGTTDTQYF
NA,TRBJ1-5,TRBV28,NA,TGTGCCAGCAGTTTAACTCACCAGCCCCAGCATTTT,CASSLTHQPQHF
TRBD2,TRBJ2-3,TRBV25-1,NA,TGTGCCAGCAGACCGGACGGGGGGTTTTCCACAGATACGCAGTATTTT,CASRPDGGFSTDTQYF
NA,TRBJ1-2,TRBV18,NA,TGTGCCAGCTCGTCTAAAATGGATGGGCATGGCTACACCTTC,CASSSKMDGHGYTF
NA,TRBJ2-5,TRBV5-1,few,TGCGCCAGCAGCCCCACGAGACCAAACCAAGAGACCCAGTACTTC,CASSPTRPNQETQYF
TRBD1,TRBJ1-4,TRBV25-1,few,TGTGCCAGCAGTGAGACAGGGATAACTGAAAAACTGTTTTTT,CASSETGITEKLFF
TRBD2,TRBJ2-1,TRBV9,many,TGTGCCAGCAGCGTAGGTTCGACTAGCGGGAATGAGCAGTTCTTC,CASSVGSTSGNEQFF
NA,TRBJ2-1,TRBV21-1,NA,TGTGCCAGCAGCCACCAGGCATCCTACAATGAGCAGTTCTTC,CASSHQASYNEQFF
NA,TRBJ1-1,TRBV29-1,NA,TGCAGCGTTGAGGAGGGGGTTAACACTGAAGCTTTCTTT,CSVEEGVNTEAFF
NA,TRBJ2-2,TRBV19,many,TGTGCCAGTAGTCGGGAGACCGTGGAGCTGTTTTTT,CASSRETVELFF
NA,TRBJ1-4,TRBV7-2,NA,TGTGCCAGCAGTTTCCGAGGGCCCAATGAAAAACTGTTTTTT,CASSFRGPNEKLFF
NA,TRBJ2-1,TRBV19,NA,TGTGCCAGTAGTATAGGGGCCCGGGACTCGCAGTTCTTC,CASSIGARDSQFF
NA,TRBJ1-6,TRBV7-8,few,TGTGCCAGCAGAAGTGCGTCTTCACCCCTCCACTTT,CASRSASSPLHF
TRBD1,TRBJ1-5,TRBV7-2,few,TGTGCCAGCAGCTTAGCGTCACAGGGGTATCAGCCCCAGCATTTT,CASSLASQGYQPQHF
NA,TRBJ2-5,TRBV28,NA,TGTGCCACCTCGGGCATCCAAGAGACCCAGTACTTC,CATSGIQETQYF
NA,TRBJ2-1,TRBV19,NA,TGTGCCAGTAGTATTTCCGTCAGGAGCAATGAGCAGTTCTTC,CASSISVRSNEQFF
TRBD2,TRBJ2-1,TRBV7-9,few,TGTGCCAGCAGCTCTCTAGCGGGAGGAATAGGGAATGAGCAGTTCTTC,CASSSLAGGIGNEQFF
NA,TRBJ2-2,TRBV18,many,TGTGCCAGCTCAAGCGAACAGGCCTCGAACACCGGGGAGCTGTTTTTT,CASSSEQASNTGELFF
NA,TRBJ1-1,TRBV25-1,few,TGTGCCACCTATGGACACGGGGAAGCTTTCTTT,CATYGHGEAFF
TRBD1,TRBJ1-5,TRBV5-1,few,TGCGCCAGCAGCTCCATGGGCCCCCCACGGGACAGGATTAAAGATGGCACCAATCAGCCCCAGCATTTT,CASSSMGPPRDRIKDGTNQPQHF
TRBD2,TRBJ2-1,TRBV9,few,TGTGCCAGCGCTAGCGGGAGCTACTCCTACAATGAGCAGTTCTTC,CASASGSYSYNEQFF
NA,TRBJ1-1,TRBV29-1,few,TGCAGCGTCTCGGGGCAGAACACTGAAGCTTTCTTT,CSVSGQNTEAFF
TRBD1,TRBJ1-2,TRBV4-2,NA,TGTGCCAGCAGCCAACAGGGGGGTGGAGGTTATGGCTACACCTTC,CASSQQGGGGYGYTF
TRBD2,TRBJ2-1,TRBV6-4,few,TGTGCCAGCAGCCCGGGACTAGCTGGCCAAAATGAGCAGTTCTTC,CASSPGLAGQNEQFF
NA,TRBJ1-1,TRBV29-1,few,TGCAGCGGAGGGGCGGTGGGAACGACTGAAGCTTTCTTT,CSGGAVGTTEAFF
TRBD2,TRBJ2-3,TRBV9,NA,TGTGCCAGCAGCGTAGCTGTAGCGGGGGGGCGAGGAGATACGCAGTATTTT,CASSVAVAGGRGDTQYF
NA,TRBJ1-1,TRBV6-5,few,TGTGCCAGCACTTTTCACCGGGGGAATACTGAAGCTTTCTTT,CASTFHRGNTEAFF
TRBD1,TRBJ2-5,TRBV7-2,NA,TGTGCCAGCAGCTCGTACGACAGGGGCAGGGAGACCCAGTACTTC,CASSSYDRGRETQYF
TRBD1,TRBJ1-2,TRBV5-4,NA,TGTGCCAGCAGCTTGGGGGACAGGGCTGGCTACACCTTC,CASSLGDRAGYTF